A single sample is the source of the 14 T cell receptor beta chains below, sequenced in a study of blood T cell repertoires in COVID-19. Clones were sequenced by immunoSEQ multiplex PCR, and TCRdb holds only the in-frame ones, with some missing. The sample includes over 200,000 clones, about 93% of them seen just once. Source material: peripheral blood. The receptors derive from a man in his sixties with COVID-19, enrolled during active disease.

The V gene is TRBV6-5, the J gene TRBJ2-7; 8 bases match TRBD2. The CDR3 runs to 15 residues. The trim removed 5 bases at V and 1 base at J, leaving 7 bases unmatched. The germline gives CDR1 MNHEY, CDR2 SVGAGI. The CDR3 nucleotides read TGTGCCAGCAGTACCCCGCGGGGGGCATCCTACGAGCAGTACTTC. Its protein product is CASSTPRGASYEQYF.

The chain combines TRBV27 with TRBJ1-1, with 8 bases fitting TRBD1. V trimming: 3 bases; J trimming: 0 bases; junction bases outside the gene matches: 0. The CDR3 totals 14 residues. From germline, CDR1 is MNHEY and CDR2 SMNVEV (reference sequence). CDR3 sequence: CASSLDRVNTEAFF. The CDR3 DNA sequence: TGTGCCAGCAGTTTGGACAGGGTGAACACTGAAGCTTTCTTT.

This chain connects TRBV9 to TRBJ1-2, with 8 nucleotides matching TRBD1. CDR3 length: 12 residues. J lost 6 bases, V lost 6 bases, and 4 bases had no gene match. Germline V gives CDR1 SGDLS, CDR2 YYNGEE. For the CDR3, the DNA is TGTGCCAGCAAGGACAGGGACGATGGCTACACCTTC. The encoded protein is CASKDRDDGYTF. Complete variable domain (other parts from reference TRBV9 and TRBJ1-2): DSGVTQTPKHLITATGQRVTLRCSPRSGDLSVYWYQQSLDQGLQFLIQYYNGEERAKGNILERFSAQQFPDLHSELNLSSLELGDSALYFCASKDRDDGYTFGSGTRLTVV.

The V gene is TRBV27, the J gene TRBJ1-2, with a tentative D call TRBD1 (6 bases). V was trimmed by 6 bases and J by 0 bases, leaving 17 bases between them. Germline CDR1 and CDR2: MNHEY and SMNVEV (reference sequence). This CDR3 has 16 amino acids. CDR3 in amino acids: CASSLKQGPANYGYTF. DNA of the CDR3: TGTGCCAGCAGCTTAAAACAGGGACCAGCTAACTATGGCTACACCTTC.

The chain carries TRBV9 and TRBJ1-1, with D possibly being TRBD1 (5 bases). Trimming pared 4 bases from V and 2 bases from J, leaving 15 bases between. CDR1 and CDR2 (germline): SGDLS, YYNGEE. The CDR3 consists of 15 residues. This CDR3 is CASSSLMGGNTEAFF. CDR3 bases: TGTGCCAGCAGCTCTCTTATGGGGGGTAACACTGAAGCTTTCTTT.

The chain recombines TRBV18 with TRBJ1-6, with 10 bases fitting TRBD1. The length of the CDR3 is 17 residues. The germline V gene encodes CDR1 KGHSH and CDR2 LQKENI. Trimming cost V 3 bases and J 0 bases; bases outside gene matches: 2. The CDR3 DNA reads TGTGCCAGCTCACCGGACAGGGGGAGCTCCTATAATTCACCCCTCCACTTT. This translates into CASSPDRGSSYNSPLHF.

The V gene is TRBV6-5, the J gene TRBJ1-2, with 7 bases matching TRBD1. The CDR3 has 13 amino acids. Germline lookup yields CDR1 MNHEY and CDR2 SVGAGI. Unmatched junction bases numbered 8, after V lost 6 bases and J lost 7 bases. The CDR3 bases are TGTGCCAGCAGGACCGACAGGGCGGCTGGCTACACCTTC. This codes for CASRTDRAAGYTF.

The chain uses TRBV5-8 and TRBJ2-3; D call uncertain. The CDR3 has 14 residues. Trimming shortened V by 0 bases and J by 4 bases, and 9 bases separated the two germline ends. Germline V gene lookup returns CDR1 SGHTS and CDR2 YDEGEE. CDR3 DNA sequence: TGTGCCAGCAGCTTGGGGTTCCTAGCAGATACGCAGTATTTT. Residues: CASSLGFLADTQYF. Filled out from reference TRBV5-8 and TRBJ2-3, the complete variable domain reads EAGVTQSPTHLIKTRGQQATLRCSPISGHTSVYWYQQALGLGLQFLLWYDEGEERNRGNFPPRFSGRQFPNYSSELNVNALELEDSALYLCASSLGFLADTQYFGPGTRLTVL.

J is TRBJ2-1 and V is TRBV7-9, with 11 nucleotides matching TRBD1. Trimming removed 5 bases from V and 7 bases from J; junction bases left unmatched: 4. Looked up from germline, CDR1 is SEHNR and CDR2 is FQNEAQ (reference sequence). The CDR3 loop spans 14 amino acids. CDR3 sequence reads: CASSGTGGRNEQFF. CDR3 nucleotides: TGTGCCAGCAGCGGGACAGGGGGTCGTAATGAGCAGTTCTTC.

The chain employs TRBV7-9 and TRBJ1-1; D unclear. CDR1 and CDR2 from the germline V gene are SEHNR and FQNEAQ (reference sequence). This CDR3 spans 15 amino acids. Trimming took off 8 bases at V and 0 bases at J, with 16 bases between the two ends. CDR3 nucleotides: TGTGCCAGCGCCCCCGGAGGGATAATGAACACTGAAGCTTTCTTT. It translates to CASAPGGIMNTEAFF.

This chain links TRBV2 with TRBJ1-2; 8 nucleotides align to TRBD1. Germline V gives CDR1 SNHLY, CDR2 FYNNEI. The CDR3 length is 14 residues. J was trimmed by 7 bases and V by 6 bases; bases with no gene match: 10. This CDR3 is CASRYTGQGGGYTF. In DNA, the CDR3 is TGTGCCAGCAGGTATACCGGACAGGGTGGTGGCTACACCTTC. Using reference TRBV2 and TRBJ1-2 for the parts outside the CDR3, the full variable domain is EPEVTQTPSHQVTQMGQEVILRCVPISNHLYFYWYRQILGQKVEFLVSFYNNEISEKSEIFDDQFSVERPDGSNFTLKIRSTKLEDSAMYFCASRYTGQGGGYTFGSGTRLTVV.

This clone was counted only a few times. This sequence joins TRBV2 and TRBJ1-6; the D gene is possibly TRBD1 (6 bases). The CDR3 spans 17 residues. The ends were cut back, 5 bases at V and 8 bases at J, with 22 bases in the middle. CDR1 and CDR2 (germline): SNHLY, FYNNEI. The CDR3, as DNA: TGTGCCAGCAGTTCATCCTTATCCGCAGGGGTGGATTCACCCCTCCACTTT. Residues: CASSSSLSAGVDSPLHF.

The rearrangement joins TRBV6-6 to TRBJ2-7; D is perhaps TRBD1 (5 bases). Germline V gives CDR1 MNHNY, CDR2 SVGAGI (reference sequence). The germline V and J ends were trimmed by 2 bases and 6 bases, with 17 bases remaining between them. The CDR3 is 15 residues long. The CDR3 DNA sequence: TGTGCCAGCAGTTACACGCAGGGCCGGATCAGCGAGCAGTACTTC. Amino acids: CASSYTQGRISEQYF.

The rearrangement joins TRBV27 to TRBJ2-1, with a weak D call TRBD2 (5 bases). The CDR3 has 14 residues. Germline V gene sequence: CDR1 MNHEY, CDR2 SMNVEV (reference sequence). The ends were cut back, 7 bases at V and 4 bases at J, with 14 bases in the middle. The CDR3 loop reads CASTSPSGYNEQFF. The DNA for the CDR3 is TGTGCCAGCACTTCTCCCTCGGGGTACAATGAGCAGTTCTTC.